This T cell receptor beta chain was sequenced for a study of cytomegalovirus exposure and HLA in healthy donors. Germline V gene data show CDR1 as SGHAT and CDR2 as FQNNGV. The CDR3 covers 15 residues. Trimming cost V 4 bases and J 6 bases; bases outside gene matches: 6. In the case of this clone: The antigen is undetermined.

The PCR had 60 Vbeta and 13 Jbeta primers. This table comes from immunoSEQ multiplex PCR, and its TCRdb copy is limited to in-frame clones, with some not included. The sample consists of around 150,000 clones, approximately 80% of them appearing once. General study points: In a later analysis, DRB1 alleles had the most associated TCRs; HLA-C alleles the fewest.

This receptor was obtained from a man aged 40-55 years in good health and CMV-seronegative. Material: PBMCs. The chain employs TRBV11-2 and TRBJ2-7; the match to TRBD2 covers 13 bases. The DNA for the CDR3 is TGTGCCAGCAGCTACACTGGACTAGCGGGGGCCGAGCAGTACTTC. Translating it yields CASSYTGLAGAEQYF. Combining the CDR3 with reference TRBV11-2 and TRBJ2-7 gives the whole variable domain EAGVAQSPRYKIIEKRQSVAFWCNPISGHATLYWYQQILGQGPKLLIQFQNNGVVDDSQLPKDRFSAERLKGVDSTLKIQPAKLEDSAVYLCASSYTGLAGAEQYFGPGTRLTVT.